This T cell receptor beta chain is drawn from a study of cytomegalovirus exposure and HLA in healthy donors. Findings and limits, study-wide: Available immune exposure information covered CMV serostatus only. In an earlier analysis, productive rearrangement rates for most beta V segments clustered near 87% or 30%.

Germline V gene lookup returns CDR1 SNHLY and CDR2 FYNNEI. The CDR3 contains 11 residues. Deletions cut 7 bases from V and 7 bases from J, with 11 bases between. 13 Jbeta primers and 60 Vbeta primers were used for the PCR. Clones were read by immunoSEQ multiplex PCR, and TCRdb kept only the in-frame ones, dropping some. The data contain 90,000 to 150,000 clones, approximately 8% of them singletons. This clone was seen many times. Its antigen is unknown. The chain recombines TRBV2 with TRBJ2-7; the D gene is possibly TRBD2 (5 bases). The specimen sequenced was PBMCs. This TCR derives from a woman aged 40 to 55 in good health and CMV-seropositive. The DNA of the CDR3 is TGTGCCAGCAAGAGCTCGGGGGAGCAGTACTTC. Its translation: CASKSSGEQYF.